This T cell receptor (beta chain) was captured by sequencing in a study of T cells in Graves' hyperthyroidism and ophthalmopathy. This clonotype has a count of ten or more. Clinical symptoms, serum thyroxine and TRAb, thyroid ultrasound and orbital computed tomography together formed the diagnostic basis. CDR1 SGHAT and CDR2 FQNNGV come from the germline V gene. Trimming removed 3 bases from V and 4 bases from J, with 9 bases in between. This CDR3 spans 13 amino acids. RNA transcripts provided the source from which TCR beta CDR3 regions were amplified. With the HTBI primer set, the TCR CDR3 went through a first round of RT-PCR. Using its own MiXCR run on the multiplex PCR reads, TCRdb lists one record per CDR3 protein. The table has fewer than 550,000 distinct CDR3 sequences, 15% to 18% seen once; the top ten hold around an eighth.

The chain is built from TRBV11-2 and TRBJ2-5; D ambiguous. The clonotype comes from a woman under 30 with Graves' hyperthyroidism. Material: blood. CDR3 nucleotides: TGTGCCAGCAGCTTTCAGGTTACAGAGACCCAGTACTTC. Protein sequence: CASSFQVTETQYF.